The rows below give T cell receptor beta chains drawn from one sample of a study of cytomegalovirus exposure and HLA in healthy donors. Profiling relied on immunoSEQ multiplex PCR, and the TCRdb table lists in-frame clones only, not all of them. This table holds 200,000 to 300,000 clones, 81% found once. The sequencing sample was made of PBMCs. The receptors shown here come from a woman in her sixties in good health and CMV-seropositive. Each CDR3 is given with its conserved first and last residue. D genes are given only for firm matches. Part of the rows lack a size; the others show once, few, many or a class for expanded clones.

J: TRBJ1-5; D: -; V: TRBV19; size: -; CDR3: CASSIRGGTYSNQPQHF; DNA: TGTGCCAGTAGTATAAGGGGGGGGACTTATAGCAATCAGCCCCAGCATTTT
J: TRBJ2-5; D: TRBD2; V: TRBV5-4; size: -; CDR3: CASSRTSGRGVETQYF; DNA: TGTGCCAGCAGCCGGACTAGCGGGAGGGGAGTAGAGACCCAGTACTTC
J: TRBJ2-1; D: -; V: TRBV14; size: -; CDR3: CASSHERNEQFF; DNA: TGTGCCAGCAGCCACGAGCGAAATGAGCAGTTCTTC
J: TRBJ2-2; D: -; V: TRBV7-9; size: -; CDR3: CASTGTGELFF; DNA: TGTGCCAGCACCGGGACCGGGGAGCTGTTTTTT
J: TRBJ2-7; D: -; V: TRBV7-2; size: -; CDR3: CASSRGGGEQYF; DNA: TGTGCCAGCAGCCGCGGGGGCGGAGAGCAGTACTTC
J: TRBJ1-2; D: -; V: TRBV9; size: once; CDR3: CASSSGTRGYTF; DNA: TGTGCCAGCAGCTCCGGGACACGCGGCTACACCTTC
J: TRBJ2-1; D: -; V: TRBV7-9; size: -; CDR3: CASSSRGLSYNEQFF; DNA: TGTGCCAGCAGCTCACGAGGTCTCTCCTACAATGAGCAGTTCTTC
J: TRBJ2-1; D: TRBD1; V: TRBV5-1; size: -; CDR3: CASTEGQGLVMEQFF; DNA: TGCGCCAGCACCGAGGGACAGGGACTGGTTATGGAGCAGTTCTTC
J: TRBJ1-1; D: -; V: TRBV29-1; size: -; CDR3: CSVNLQKKNTEAFF; DNA: TGCAGCGTTAACTTACAGAAAAAAAACACTGAAGCTTTCTTT
J: TRBJ2-7; D: TRBD2; V: TRBV5-1; size: -; CDR3: CASSPGLAGYEQYF; DNA: TGCGCCAGCAGTCCCGGACTAGCGGGTTACGAGCAGTACTTC
J: TRBJ2-2; D: -; V: TRBV6-5; size: -; CDR3: CASSYSLDWAGELFF; DNA: TGTGCCAGCAGTTACTCCCTAGATTGGGCCGGGGAGCTGTTTTTT
J: TRBJ2-7; D: -; V: TRBV25-1; size: few; CDR3: CASSGHGLGSYEQYF; DNA: TGTGCCAGCAGTGGACATGGACTCGGCTCCTACGAGCAGTACTTC
J: TRBJ2-7; D: TRBD1; V: TRBV27; size: -; CDR3: CASSSLDRQNEYEQYF; DNA: TGTGCCAGCAGTTCCTTGGACAGGCAAAATGAATACGAGCAGTACTTC
J: TRBJ2-3; D: -; V: TRBV27; size: -; CDR3: CASSLVSASTDTQYF; DNA: TGTGCCAGCAGTTTAGTGAGCGCTAGCACAGATACGCAGTATTTT
J: TRBJ2-7; D: -; V: TRBV7-6; size: -; CDR3: CASSSPSLQNEQYF; DNA: TGTGCCAGCAGCTCGCCCTCTCTTCAGAACGAGCAGTACTTC
J: TRBJ1-3; D: -; V: TRBV7-9; size: few; CDR3: CASITNGGNTIYF; DNA: TGTGCCAGCATCACGAACGGGGGGAACACCATATATTTT
J: TRBJ1-2; D: TRBD1; V: TRBV11-2; size: -; CDR3: CASSLDDWARGRGFWGYTF; DNA: TGTGCCAGCAGCTTAGACGATTGGGCCAGGGGGCGCGGTTTCTGGGGCTACACCTTC
J: TRBJ2-7; D: TRBD2; V: TRBV18; size: -; CDR3: CASSPPMIAGSAYEQYF; DNA: TGTGCCAGCTCACCACCGATGATAGCGGGATCCGCCTACGAGCAGTACTTC
J: TRBJ2-7; D: -; V: TRBV27; size: -; CDR3: CASSWNRDEQYF; DNA: TGTGCCAGCAGTTGGAACAGAGACGAGCAGTACTTC
J: TRBJ2-2; D: -; V: TRBV5-1; size: -; CDR3: CASSFATGTLNTGELFF; DNA: TGCGCCAGCAGCTTCGCAACAGGAACCCTGAACACCGGGGAGCTGTTTTTT
J: TRBJ2-7; D: TRBD1; V: TRBV15; size: -; CDR3: CATSRNYDRAYEQYF; DNA: TGTGCCACCAGCAGGAATTATGACAGGGCCTACGAGCAGTACTTC
J: TRBJ2-5; D: TRBD2; V: TRBV11-2; size: -; CDR3: CASSLGLAGGQETQYF; DNA: TGTGCCAGCAGCCTTGGACTAGCGGGGGGTCAAGAGACCCAGTACTTC
J: TRBJ2-1; D: -; V: TRBV7-9; size: -; CDR3: CASSSFVMLAGNEQFF; DNA: TGTGCCAGCAGCTCCTTCGTTATGCTAGCCGGCAATGAGCAGTTCTTC
J: TRBJ1-2; D: TRBD1; V: TRBV6-1; size: -; CDR3: CASSQGAELRGYTF; DNA: TGTGCCAGCAGTCAGGGGGCAGAGCTTCGTGGCTACACCTTC
J: TRBJ1-3; D: -; V: TRBV11-2; size: -; CDR3: CASSSIHHRVRNTIYF; DNA: TGTGCCAGCAGCTCGATCCATCACAGGGTTCGAAACACCATATATTTT
J: TRBJ2-5; D: TRBD2; V: TRBV2; size: -; CDR3: CASSAHTSDGETQYF; DNA: TGTGCCAGCAGTGCCCACACTAGCGACGGGGAGACCCAGTACTTC
J: TRBJ2-3; D: TRBD2; V: TRBV7-9; size: -; CDR3: CASSPRTSGQILSQYF; DNA: TGTGCCAGCAGCCCCCGGACTAGCGGGCAGATATTGTCGCAGTATTTT
J: TRBJ2-7; D: -; V: TRBV12-2; size: -; CDR3: CASRPKIRIPSYEQYF; DNA: TGTGCAAGTCGTCCTAAGATTCGAATACCCTCCTACGAGCAGTACTTC
J: TRBJ2-1; D: -; V: TRBV6-6; size: -; CDR3: CASRPLDRDNEQFF; DNA: TGTGCCAGCAGGCCCCTCGACAGAGACAATGAGCAGTTCTTC
J: TRBJ1-1; D: -; V: TRBV19; size: once; CDR3: CASSTWGGYEAFF; DNA: TGTGCCAGTAGTACCTGGGGGGGGTACGAAGCTTTCTTT
J: TRBJ2-7; D: -; V: TRBV6-5; size: -; CDR3: CASSYGRDLYEQYF; DNA: TGTGCCAGCAGTTATGGCCGGGATCTCTACGAGCAGTACTTC
J: TRBJ1-1; D: TRBD1; V: TRBV29-1; size: once; CDR3: CSVDRDRNTEAFF; DNA: TGCAGCGTTGACCGGGACAGGAACACTGAAGCTTTCTTT
J: TRBJ2-6; D: TRBD1; V: TRBV19; size: -; CDR3: CASSIGDRFSGANVLTF; DNA: TGTGCCAGTAGTATTGGGGACAGATTCTCTGGGGCCAACGTCCTGACTTTC
J: TRBJ2-7; D: TRBD1; V: TRBV5-1; size: -; CDR3: CASSIGQGDPYEQYF; DNA: TGCGCCAGCAGCATAGGACAGGGGGACCCCTACGAGCAGTACTTC
J: TRBJ2-1; D: TRBD2; V: TRBV5-4; size: -; CDR3: CASSLRSGSSYNEQFF; DNA: TGTGCCAGCAGCTTGAGGAGCGGGAGCTCCTACAATGAGCAGTTCTTC
J: TRBJ1-3; D: TRBD1; V: TRBV5-1; size: -; CDR3: CASSLQTGGIGNTIYF; DNA: TGCGCCAGCAGCCTTCAGACAGGGGGCATTGGAAACACCATATATTTT
J: TRBJ2-7; D: TRBD1; V: TRBV6-6; size: once; CDR3: CASRRTGQLSGDEQYF; DNA: TGTGCCAGCAGACGGACGGGACAGCTCTCTGGGGACGAGCAGTACTTC
J: TRBJ2-1; D: TRBD2; V: TRBV5-5; size: -; CDR3: CASSILAGVSNEQFF; DNA: TGTGCCAGCAGCATACTAGCGGGAGTATCCAATGAGCAGTTCTTC
J: TRBJ2-7; D: TRBD2; V: TRBV5-4; size: -; CDR3: CASSLMGLAVNEQYF; DNA: TGTGCCAGCAGCTTGATGGGACTAGCGGTGAATGAGCAGTACTTC
J: TRBJ2-1; D: -; V: TRBV7-7; size: -; CDR3: CASSMSQESSYNEQFF; DNA: TGTGCCAGCAGCATGTCACAGGAATCCTCCTACAATGAGCAGTTCTTC
J: TRBJ2-3; D: TRBD2; V: TRBV11-2; size: -; CDR3: CASSLDGLAGSSSTDTQYF; DNA: TGTGCCAGCAGCTTAGATGGTCTAGCGGGGTCATCTAGCACAGATACGCAGTATTTT
J: TRBJ2-1; D: -; V: TRBV11-2; size: -; CDR3: CASSRTVAQFNYNEQFF; DNA: TGTGCCAGCAGCAGGACAGTAGCTCAGTTTAACTACAATGAGCAGTTCTTC
J: TRBJ1-2; D: TRBD1; V: TRBV29-1; size: -; CDR3: CSVDSLDRGISNYGYTF; DNA: TGCAGCGTTGATAGTCTGGACAGGGGGATATCTAACTATGGCTACACCTTC
J: TRBJ1-2; D: -; V: TRBV9; size: -; CDR3: CASSVRTSYGYTF; DNA: TGTGCCAGCAGCGTAAGGACAAGCTATGGCTACACCTTC
J: TRBJ1-2; D: TRBD1; V: TRBV7-9; size: -; CDR3: CASSLVRDRTNYGYTF; DNA: TGTGCCAGCAGCTTAGTCCGGGACAGGACAAACTATGGCTACACCTTC
J: TRBJ1-1; D: TRBD1; V: TRBV5-1; size: once; CDR3: CASSLYRGLGQVGNTEAFF; DNA: TGCGCCAGCAGCTTGTACAGGGGTTTAGGACAAGTAGGGAACACTGAAGCTTTCTTT
J: TRBJ2-7; D: -; V: TRBV29-1; size: few; CDR3: CSVEAAYEQYF; DNA: TGCAGCGTTGAAGCCGCCTACGAGCAGTACTTC
J: TRBJ2-3; D: TRBD2; V: TRBV29-1; size: once; CDR3: CSVEWTSTLDTQYF; DNA: TGCAGCGTTGAGTGGACTAGCACTTTAGATACGCAGTATTTT
J: TRBJ2-1; D: -; V: TRBV7-3; size: -; CDR3: CASSLDNNEQFF; DNA: TGTGCCAGCAGCTTAGACAACAATGAGCAGTTCTTC
J: TRBJ1-6; D: TRBD1; V: TRBV5-1; size: -; CDR3: CASSTGTGNSPLHF; DNA: TGCGCCAGCAGTACCGGGACAGGCAATTCACCCCTCCACTTT
J: TRBJ2-3; D: -; V: TRBV6-8; size: few; CDR3: CASSYSDRRTSTDTQYF; DNA: TGTGCCAGCAGTTACTCCGACAGGAGAACTAGCACAGATACGCAGTATTTT
J: TRBJ2-7; D: TRBD1; V: TRBV10-3; size: -; CDR3: CAITPQQGRSYEQYF; DNA: TGTGCCATCACCCCCCAACAGGGGCGCTCCTACGAGCAGTACTTC
J: TRBJ2-5; D: -; V: TRBV28; size: -; CDR3: CASSLGRQETQYF; DNA: TGTGCCAGCAGTTTGGGCCGGCAAGAGACCCAGTACTTC